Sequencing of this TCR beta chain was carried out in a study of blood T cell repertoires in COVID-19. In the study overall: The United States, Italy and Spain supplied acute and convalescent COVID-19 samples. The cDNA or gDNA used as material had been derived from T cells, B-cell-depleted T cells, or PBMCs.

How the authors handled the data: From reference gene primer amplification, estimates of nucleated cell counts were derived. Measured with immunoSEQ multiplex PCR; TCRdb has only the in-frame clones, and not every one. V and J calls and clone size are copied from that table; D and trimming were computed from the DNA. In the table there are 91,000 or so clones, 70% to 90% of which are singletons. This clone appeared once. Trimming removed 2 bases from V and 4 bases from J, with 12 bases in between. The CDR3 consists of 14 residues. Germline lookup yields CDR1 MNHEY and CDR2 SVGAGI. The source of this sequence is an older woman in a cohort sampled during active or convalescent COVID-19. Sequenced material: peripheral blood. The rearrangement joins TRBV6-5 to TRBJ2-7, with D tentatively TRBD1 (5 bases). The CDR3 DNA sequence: TGTGCCAGCAGTTACCTCGGGCAGGGTTACGAGCAGTACTTC. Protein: CASSYLGQGYEQYF.